Sequencing of this T cell receptor beta chain was carried out in a study of blood T cell repertoires in COVID-19. Study as a whole: Samples taken during acute and convalescent COVID-19 were collected in the United States, Italy and Spain. T cells, B-cell-depleted T cells, or PBMCs provided the cDNA or gDNA that served as material.

The germline V gene encodes CDR1 SNHLY and CDR2 FYNNEI. V shed 5 bases, J shed 0 bases, and the junction held 3 bases outside the gene matches. The CDR3 has 15 amino acids. Study processing details: Reference gene primer amplification gave nucleated cell count estimates. Generated by immunoSEQ multiplex PCR, the TCRdb table keeps only in-frame clones and is missing some. The DNA was the basis for D and trimming; V, J and clone size are from that table. The table records 200,000 or so clones, 88% of them present only once. This clone has just one count. This TCR derives from a man in his 70s with acute or convalescent COVID-19. Sequencing input: peripheral blood. This chain links TRBV2 with TRBJ2-2; 7 bases fit TRBD2. CDR3 protein: CASSSLATNTGELFF. The CDR3 DNA reads as TGTGCCAGCAGTTCACTAGCGACGAACACCGGGGAGCTGTTTTTT.